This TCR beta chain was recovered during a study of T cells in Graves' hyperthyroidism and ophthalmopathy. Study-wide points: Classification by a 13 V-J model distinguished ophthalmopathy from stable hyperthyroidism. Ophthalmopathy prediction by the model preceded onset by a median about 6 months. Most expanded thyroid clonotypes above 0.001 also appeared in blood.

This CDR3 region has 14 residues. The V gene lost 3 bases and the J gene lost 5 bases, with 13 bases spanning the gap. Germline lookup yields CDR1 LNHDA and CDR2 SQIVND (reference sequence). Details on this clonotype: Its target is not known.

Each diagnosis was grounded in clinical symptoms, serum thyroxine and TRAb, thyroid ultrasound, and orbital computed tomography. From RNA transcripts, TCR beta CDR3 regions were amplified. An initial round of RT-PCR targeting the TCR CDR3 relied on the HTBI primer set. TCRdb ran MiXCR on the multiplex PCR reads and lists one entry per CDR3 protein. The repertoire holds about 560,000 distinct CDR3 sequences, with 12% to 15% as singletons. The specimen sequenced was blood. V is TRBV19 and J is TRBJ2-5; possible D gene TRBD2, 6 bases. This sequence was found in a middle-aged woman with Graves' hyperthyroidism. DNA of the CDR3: TGTGCCAGTAGTATCGGTACGGCGGGGGAGACCCAGTACTTC. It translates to CASSIGTAGETQYF.